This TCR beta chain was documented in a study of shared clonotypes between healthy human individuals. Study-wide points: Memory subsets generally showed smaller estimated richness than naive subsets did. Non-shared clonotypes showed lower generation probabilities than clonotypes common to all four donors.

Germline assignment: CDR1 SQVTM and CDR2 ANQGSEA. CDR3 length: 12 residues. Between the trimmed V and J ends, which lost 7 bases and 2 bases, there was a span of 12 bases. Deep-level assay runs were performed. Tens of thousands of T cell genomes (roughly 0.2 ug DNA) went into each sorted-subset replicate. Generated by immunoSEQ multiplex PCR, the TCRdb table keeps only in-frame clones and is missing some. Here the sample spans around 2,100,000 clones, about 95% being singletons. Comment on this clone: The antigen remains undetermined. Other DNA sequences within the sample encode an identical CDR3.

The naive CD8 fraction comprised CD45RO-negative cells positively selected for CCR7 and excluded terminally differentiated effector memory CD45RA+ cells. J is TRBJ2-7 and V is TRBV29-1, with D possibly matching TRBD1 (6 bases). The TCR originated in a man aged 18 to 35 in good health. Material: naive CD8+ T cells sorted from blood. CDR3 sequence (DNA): TGCAGCGCAGCGACAGGAACCTACGAGCAGTACTTC. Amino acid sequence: CSAATGTYEQYF.